These T cell receptor beta chains were read from a single sample in a study of beta chain features in type 1 diabetes. Sequenced by immunoSEQ multiplex PCR; TCRdb stores in-frame clones only, minus some. Here the sample spans more than 350,000 clones, over 10% being singletons. What was sequenced was naive CD4+ T cells from blood. The source of these receptors is a woman under 30 in good health. The CDR3 runs from the conserved cysteine through the conserved F or W. The order of the fields is D gene, J gene, clone size, V gene, CDR3 DNA, CDR3 protein. D genes are given only for firm matches. Size is stated for part of the rows, as once, few or many counts, or as a class when the clone is expanded.

>NA|TRBJ1-2|NA|TRBV9
TGTGCCAGCAGCGTATTTAGAGGAGGGCTTCAAGTGTATGGCTACACCTTC
CASSVFRGGLQVYGYTF
>NA|TRBJ1-2|few|TRBV19
TGTGCCAGTAGTATTTACCAGGACAGCTATGGCTACACCTTC
CASSIYQDSYGYTF
>NA|TRBJ2-3|NA|TRBV4-3
TGCGCCAGCAGCCAAGAGAGAAAGGGGCAGGGCACCACAGATACGCAGTATTTT
CASSQERKGQGTTDTQYF
>TRBD1|TRBJ1-2|NA|TRBV7-3
TGTGCCAGCAGCCCACAGGGGACCCTCTCCGCGGGCTATGGCTACACCTTC
CASSPQGTLSAGYGYTF
>NA|TRBJ2-1|few|TRBV5-1
TGCGCCAGCAGCTTGGTGGCTGCTACTTCCTACAATGAGCAGTTCTTC
CASSLVAATSYNEQFF
>NA|TRBJ2-2|few|TRBV7-2
TGTGCCAGCAGGGTTGATTTAACCGGGGAGCTGTTTTTT
CASRVDLTGELFF
>NA|TRBJ2-7|once|TRBV6-5
TGTGCCAGCAGTTACCCCGGGGCCTACGAGCAGTACTTC
CASSYPGAYEQYF
>TRBD1|TRBJ1-3|NA|TRBV5-1
TGCGCCAGCAGCTACGGGACAGCTGGAAACACCATATATTTT
CASSYGTAGNTIYF
>TRBD2|TRBJ2-7|few|TRBV4-2
TGTGCCAGCAGCCGCGGGAGGGGTACTGGATCCTACGAGCAGTACTTC
CASSRGRGTGSYEQYF
>TRBD1|TRBJ2-2|few|TRBV25-1
TGTGCCAGAACCGGACAGGGCAGGACCGGGGAGCTGTTTTTT
CARTGQGRTGELFF
>NA|TRBJ1-5|NA|TRBV28
TGTGCCAGCAGTTCTCCGGGCGATCAGCCCCAGCATTTT
CASSSPGDQPQHF
>NA|TRBJ2-1|few|TRBV5-4
TGTGCCAGCAGCTTGATCCTTCCCGGTGAGCAGTTCTTC
CASSLILPGEQFF
>NA|TRBJ2-3|NA|TRBV9
TGTGCCAGCAGCGTAGGATCAGGGTCTAGCACAGATACGCAGTATTTT
CASSVGSGSSTDTQYF
>NA|TRBJ1-3|NA|TRBV29-1
TGCAGCGTTGAAGATCGGAAGGGCACCAACTCTGGAAACACCATATATTTT
CSVEDRKGTNSGNTIYF
>NA|TRBJ1-1|NA|TRBV5-1
TGCGCCAGCAGCTTGCAACAGCCCGTGAACACTGAAGCTTTCTTT
CASSLQQPVNTEAFF
>NA|TRBJ1-3|few|TRBV23-1
TGCGCCAGCAGTCAATCCCGCAGGGGAGGAAACACCATATATTTT
CASSQSRRGGNTIYF
>NA|TRBJ1-1|NA|TRBV18
TGTGCCAGCTCACCAGCTCCAGCCACCGGCCCGAACACTGAAGCTTTCTTT
CASSPAPATGPNTEAFF
>NA|TRBJ2-3|NA|TRBV4-3
TGCGCCAGCAGCCAAGCCACAGGGACGACAGATACGCAGTATTTT
CASSQATGTTDTQYF
>NA|TRBJ2-1|few|TRBV7-9
TGTGCCAGCAGCCGCGGCAGTGAGCAGTTCTTC
CASSRGSEQFF
>NA|TRBJ2-3|NA|TRBV10-3
TGTGCCATCAGTGGGGCGGCGCTCACAGATACGCAGTATTTT
CAISGAALTDTQYF
>NA|TRBJ2-6|NA|TRBV9
TGTGCCAGCAGCCCTCGGGGCTCTGGGGCCAACGTCCTGACTTTC
CASSPRGSGANVLTF
>TRBD1|TRBJ2-3|NA|TRBV28
TGTGCCAGCAGAAGAGGGGGCAATGATGCAGATACGCAGTATTTT
CASRRGGNDADTQYF
>NA|TRBJ2-2|few|TRBV29-1
TGCAGCGTTGCAAAAGTCCAGGGGACCGGGGAGCTGTTTTTT
CSVAKVQGTGELFF